These 16 T cell receptor beta chains share one sample of origin, sequenced in a study of Ad26.COV2.S vaccination and SARS-CoV-2 variants. Treatment defined: 15 to 20 received Ad26.COV2.S at low or high dose, single or two shots; 5 received placebo; per-sample allocation not given. Each sample was drawn 63 days after the first injection (of vaccine or placebo). Repertoires were generated with immunoSEQ multiplex PCR, while TCRdb's copy carries only in-frame clones and drops some. The sample holds about 390,000 clones, about 88% seen once. The sample in question was peripheral blood, obtained in a trial of Ad26.COV2.S vaccine versus placebo. These receptors were collected from a person aged 18 to 59 who received the Ad26.COV2.S COVID-19 vaccine or a placebo.

The V and J genes are TRBV11-2 and TRBJ2-7; D is perhaps TRBD2 (6 bases). CDR1 SGHAT and CDR2 FQNNGV come from the germline V gene. This CDR3 spans 15 amino acids. V was shortened by 2 bases and J by 5 bases, with 16 bases between the two germline ends. Written as DNA, the CDR3 is TGTGCCAGCAGCTTAATGGGGGAGGTTTATGACGAGCAGTACTTC. Translated: CASSLMGEVYDEQYF.

The chain employs TRBV3-1 (or the pseudogene TRBV3-2) and TRBJ1-1, with a tentative D call TRBD1 (5 bases). CDR1 and CDR2 from the germline V gene are LGHDT and YNNKEL (reference sequence). The CDR3 length is 14 residues. Trimming left V 4 bases short and J 5 bases short, with 14 bases between. In DNA, the CDR3 is TGTGCCAGCAGCCGGGACGGGGGGTGGACTGAAGCTTTCTTT. Protein: CASSRDGGWTEAFF.

The V and J genes are TRBV2 and TRBJ1-5; unclear D gene. Germline-derived CDR1 and CDR2 are SNHLY and FYNNEI. The CDR3 covers 15 residues. The V gene lost 7 bases and the J gene lost 0 bases, with 13 bases spanning the gap. The CDR3 spells CASMDGPYSNQPQHF. The DNA for the CDR3 is TGTGCCAGCATGGACGGACCTTATAGCAATCAGCCCCAGCATTTT.

In DNA form, the CDR3 reads TGTGCCACCGGGTGGGGGGCCTTAAACCCAGATACGCAGTATTTT. It translates to CATGWGALNPDTQYF. The chain links TRBV15 to TRBJ2-3; D is perhaps TRBD1 or TRBD2 (6 bases each). The CDR3 is 15 amino acids. Germline V gene data show CDR1 as LNHNV and CDR2 as YYDKDF (reference sequence). V was trimmed by 8 bases and J by 4 bases, leaving 19 bases between them.

The rearrangement joins TRBV12-3 or TRBV12-4 to TRBJ2-7, with D uncertain. Trimming stripped 6 bases from V and 2 bases from J, with 8 bases between. There are 12 residues in the CDR3. CDR3 bases: TGTGCCAGCAGCCTTACCCCCTACGAGCAGTACTTC. Its translation is CASSLTPYEQYF.

V gene TRBV10-3 combines with J gene TRBJ1-3, with a tentative D call TRBD1 (6 bases). In germline, CDR1 is ENHRY, CDR2 SYGVKD. V lost 3 bases and J lost 3, with 9 bases in between. This CDR3 is 14 amino acids long. CDR3 DNA sequence: TGTGCCATCAGTGACAGGGGCGTTGGAAACACCATATATTTT. Protein product: CAISDRGVGNTIYF.

This chain links TRBV27 with TRBJ2-1; 13 positions match TRBD2. Trimming at V came to 5 bases and at J to 8 bases, leaving 6 bases not matched to a gene. The CDR3 has 15 residues. Germline V lookup: CDR1 MNHEY, CDR2 SMNVEV (reference sequence). The CDR3 reads CASSPITSGRDEQFF. The CDR3 region has the DNA TGTGCCAGCAGTCCCATCACTAGCGGGAGGGATGAGCAGTTCTTC.

V gene TRBV13 combines with J gene TRBJ1-2; 8 nucleotides match TRBD1. Germline lookup yields CDR1 PRHDT and CDR2 FYEKMQ (reference sequence). This CDR3 region has 14 residues. The junction had 3 bases not matched to a gene; V was cut back by 3 bases and J by 3 bases. DNA for the CDR3: TGTGCCAGCAGCTTGGGGGGACAGGACTATGGCTACACCTTC. As protein: CASSLGGQDYGYTF. Using reference TRBV13 and TRBJ1-2 for the parts outside the CDR3, the full variable domain is AAGVIQSPRHLIKEKRETATLKCYPIPRHDTVYWYQQGPGQDPQFLISFYEKMQSDKGSIPDRFSAQQFSDYHSELNMSSLELGDSALYFCASSLGGQDYGYTFGSGTRLTVV.

The chain is built from TRBV11-2 and TRBJ1-1; 7 nucleotides line up with TRBD1. V lost 1 base to trimming and J lost 6 bases; unmatched junction nucleotides: 11. CDR3 size: 16 residues. Germline V gives CDR1 SGHAT, CDR2 FQNNGV. DNA for the CDR3: TGTGCCAGCAGCTTAGGAGGTAGACAGGGCAAAGCTGAAGCTTTCTTT. Translating it yields CASSLGGRQGKAEAFF.

This chain connects TRBV7-6 to TRBJ2-7; the match to TRBD1 covers 7 bases. CDR1 is SGHVS, CDR2 FNYEAQ, per germline. The CDR3 is 15 residues long. Unmatched junction bases numbered 7, after V lost 5 bases and J lost 0 bases. The CDR3 DNA reads as TGTGCCAGCAGCGACAGTGGACAGGCCTCCTACGAGCAGTACTTC. Its protein product is CASSDSGQASYEQYF. The full variable domain, completed using reference TRBV7-6 and TRBJ2-7, is GAGVSQSPRYKVTKRGQDVALRCDPISGHVSLYWYRQALGQGPEFLTYFNYEAQQDKSGLPNDRFSAERPEGSISTLTIQRTEQRDSAMYRCASSDSGQASYEQYFGPGTRLTVT.

The chain recombines TRBV7-6 with TRBJ1-5, with D tentatively TRBD1 (5 bases). Trimming cost V 6 bases and J 7 bases, with 28 bases left between them. The CDR3 totals 18 residues. Germline-derived CDR1 and CDR2 are SGHVS and FNYEAQ. In DNA, the CDR3 is TGTGCCAGCAGTTCGGCGAGCTATAGGGGCCTGAGAGGACAGCCCCAGCATTTT. It translates to CASSSASYRGLRGQPQHF.

The V call is TRBV9, the J call TRBJ1-2, with D perhaps matching TRBD1 (6 bases). The CDR3 runs 14 residues. Germline assignment: CDR1 SGDLS and CDR2 YYNGEE. Trimming cost V 5 bases and J 5 bases, with 16 bases left between them. CDR3 in DNA: TGTGCCAGCAGGGGGGGCCCGCTAGGATATGGCTACACCTTC. Protein: CASRGGPLGYGYTF.

The chain links TRBV6-5 to TRBJ1-4; 8 nucleotides align to TRBD1. The trim removed 6 bases at V and 7 bases at J, leaving 7 bases unmatched. The CDR3 spans 14 residues. From germline, CDR1 is MNHEY and CDR2 SVGAGI. The CDR3 DNA is TGTGCCAGCAGGGCAGGGGGCGCAGGTGAAAAACTGTTTTTT. It is translated as CASRAGGAGEKLFF.

At least ten counts were recorded for this clone. This sample also contains other DNA sequences that code for the same CDR3. The chain carries TRBV7-9 and TRBJ1-5; the D gene is possibly TRBD1 (5 bases). This CDR3 region has 15 residues. The V end lost 1 base, the J end lost 4 bases, and 11 bases lay between the germline ends. The V gene's germline CDR1 is SEHNR and CDR2 FQNEAQ (reference sequence). The CDR3 loop is CASSLGDGGNQPQHF. Written as DNA, the CDR3 is TGTGCCAGCAGCTTAGGGGACGGCGGGAATCAGCCCCAGCATTTT.

This chain connects TRBV7-9 to TRBJ1-3; possibly TRBD1 for D (6 bases). The germline V gene encodes CDR1 SEHNR and CDR2 FQNEAQ (reference sequence). The CDR3 spans 16 residues. The V end lost 1 base, the J end lost 2 bases, and 12 bases lay between the germline ends. The CDR3 coding sequence is TGTGCCAGCAGCTTAGTCCAGGGGATGGCTGGAAACACCATATATTTT. It specifies CASSLVQGMAGNTIYF.

The V call is TRBV4-1, the J call TRBJ1-6; D ambiguous. This CDR3 contains 17 residues. V was clipped by 3 bases and J by 7 bases, with 19 bases between them. Germline CDR1 and CDR2: MGHRA and YSYEKL. CDR3 region: CASSQGLGRALNSPLHF. The CDR3 coding sequence is TGCGCCAGCAGCCAGGGTCTCGGACGGGCCCTAAATTCACCCCTCCACTTT.